The sequence of this T cell receptor (beta chain) was determined in a study of cytomegalovirus exposure and HLA in healthy donors. Study-level points and caveats: Sequencing probably produced one cluster of sequence variants that were highly shared. The majority of TCR sequences were rare, yet some public TCRs appeared in many donors. TCR beta chain V- and J-gene trimming was linked, in a later analysis, to a missense variant in DCLRE1C. Accurate prediction of HLA-A and HLA-B alleles (for most subjects) was reportedly achieved from TCR beta sequences.

On this clone: What it recognizes is unknown.

PCR employed 60 Vbeta and 13 Jbeta primers. The table came from immunoSEQ multiplex PCR; TCRdb's copy has only in-frame clones and leaves some out. The table records over 150,000 clones, around three quarters of them present only once. V dropped 2 bases and J dropped 5; count of bases not matched to a gene: 5. The CDR3 runs to 13 residues. Germline CDR1 and CDR2: GTSNPN and SVGIG (reference sequence). The sample consisted of PBMCs. The gene calls are TRBV30 and TRBJ1-1, with TRBD1 identical over 7 bases. The sequence came from a boy between 5 and 17 years old in good health and CMV-seronegative. CDR3 protein: CAWSKGADTEAFF. For the CDR3, the DNA is TGTGCCTGGAGTAAGGGGGCTGATACTGAAGCTTTCTTT.